The following is a TCR beta chain sequence with its context. Its target antigen remains unknown. No base quality values were provided; no much bigger clone lies one nucleotide off. These data are taken from a study of beta chain features in type 1 diabetes (dated by TCRdb to between 2017 and 2018). Broadly, across the study: No differences in mean age, gender distribution, total cell number or subset yield were found between patients and healthy donors. A total of 90 million to 140 million sorted cells were examined across all samples, and RNA yield correlated strongly with the number of cells per subset. In the study, TCRB repertoires of sorted circulating CD4+ T cell subsets from recently diagnosed type 1 diabetes patients were compared with those of matched healthy donors. Whereas all 30 or so donors provided naive and central memory subsets, regulatory and stem cell-like memory subsets were isolated from just 8 patients and roughly 8 healthy donors. The paper as a whole reports these results and caveats: Naive, central memory and regulatory TCRB repertoires appeared to be more alike among patients than among healthy donors. Only small numbers of individuals were included in the HLA sub-analyses, which left unresolved whether HLA type had any influence on TCRB rearrangement. Fewer insertions and more nucleotide deletions at VDJ recombination sites were observed in patients with type 1 diabetes, implying thymic rearrangement abnormalities. Because cDNA was sequenced instead of genomic DNA, activated cells with high expression could be over-represented, although the groups did not differ in activation or CD3 levels. Type 1 diabetes patients showed a moderate but significant shortening of TCRB CDR3 length in all four CD4+ subsets. Shorter templates might have been favored by PCR, but patient and control samples were amplified and corrected together, so both groups would have been affected equally by any skew.

The High Capacity cDNA Reverse Transcription Kit was used to reverse transcribe all of the isolated RNA, meaning that expressed TCRB transcripts were what got sequenced. Deep immunoSEQ sequencing was performed on naive, central memory and regulatory T cell samples, with an average of roughly 3.6 million total reads per sample. After sorted cells were lysed in RLT buffer, RNA was extracted with DNase-treated RNeasy Micro or Mini kits, with the choice depending on cell number. Each cell subset was processed separately to prevent cross-contamination, with patient and healthy donor samples processed together. Using the immunoSEQ multiplex PCR, TCRB sequences were amplified from cDNA into 87-bp fragments spanning the CDR3 region. The amplicons were sequenced using the Illumina HiSeq platform. The published analysis was carried out like this. PCR bias was computationally corrected using synthetic template baselines, reads within Hamming distance 2 were collapsed, and singletons that could not be merged were discarded. Reads were aligned to IMGT to assign V, D and J genes, CDR3 length, and insertions or deletions at six rearrangement sites. Within each subset, clonotype counts were normalized to sorted cell number, and only after that were true diversity and Gini coefficients computed with the tcR R package. The overlap coefficient, calculated on TCRB nucleotide sequences, was used to quantify repertoire sharing. Out-of-frame TCRB sequences from naive cells were analyzed as a proxy for the pre-selection repertoire. TCRdb carries this immuneACCESS record with in-frame sequences only. Its versions omit some clonotypes, under half of them owing to an unresolved V gene in the studies checked, with the rest unexplained. The DNA gave D and trimming, while V, J and clone size come from that table. The sample table holds hundreds of thousands of clones, of which approximately 15% were seen once. 0.015% to 0.017% of the sample rests with the top ten.

Each donor gave one peripheral blood draw, roughly 120 mL on average, collected into heparinised tubes. A BD FACSAria II was used to sort naive, central memory, regulatory and stem cell-like memory CD4+ T cells with a panel that included CD45RO, CCR7, CD25, CD127, CD95 and CD27. Every sorted population had a purity above 95%. Right away, PBMCs were isolated by Lymphoprep density gradient centrifugation and were stained directly, with no culture step. So that batch effects would be minimized, each experiment stained and sorted samples in pairs, pairing one healthy donor with one patient. The germline V gene provides CDR1 KGHSH and CDR2 LQKENI. Inclusive of the bounding cysteine and phenylalanine, the CDR3 is 14 residues long. Here the CDR3 DNA is all that survives: 42 bases in frame from base 1. V loses 5 bases, J loses 5 bases, and the germline ends lie 16 bases apart.

The receptor comes from a man younger than 35 with type 1 diabetes. This chain is built from TRBV18 and TRBJ2-7; the D region possibly corresponds to TRBD2 (5 bases align). Input material: naive CD4+ T cells from blood. In the paper's terms, the cell subset or site label means: true naive CD4+ T cells. Read as DNA, the sequence is TGTGCCAGCTCATCGACCCCCTCCGGGGACGAGCAGTACTTC. It translates as CASSSTPSGDEQYF. Beyond the CDR3, the reference TRBV18 and TRBJ2-7 genes provide the residues; the full variable domain reads: NAGVMQNPRHLVRRRGQEARLRCSPMKGHSHVYWYRQLPEEGLKFMVYLQKENIIDESGMPKERFSAEFPKEGPSILRIQQVVRGDSAAYFCASSSTPSGDEQYFGPGTRLTVT.